The 3 T cell receptor beta chains below all came from one sample that was sequenced in a study of tumor T cells in aggressive B-cell lymphoma. Profiling relied on immunoSEQ multiplex PCR, and the TCRdb table lists in-frame clones only, not all of them. The profile shows more than 7,000 clones, roughly 85% of them singletons. Source material: tumor tissue. These receptors were collected from an adult with diffuse large B cell lymphoma.

The chain has TRBV19 and TRBJ1-5; perhaps TRBD1 as D (6 bases). The CDR3 covers 14 residues. The germline gives CDR1 LNHDA, CDR2 SQIVND (reference sequence). V lost 5 bases and J 7 bases, leaving 15 bases between the germline ends. CDR3 nucleotide sequence: TGTGCCAGTAGTGCGCGGGGGCTCGGGCAGCCCCAGCATTTT. Protein product: CASSARGLGQPQHF. Full variable domain (rest looked up from reference TRBV19 and TRBJ1-5): DGGITQSPKYLFRKEGQNVTLSCEQNLNHDAMYWYRQDPGQGLRLIYYSQIVNDFQKGDIAEGYSVSREKKESFPLTVTSAQKNPTAFYLCASSARGLGQPQHFGDGTRLSIL.

The chain has TRBV5-1 and TRBJ1-2, with D uncertain. V gave up 0 bases and J gave up 1 base, with 7 bases separating them. The CDR3 has 14 amino acids. Germline-derived CDR1 and CDR2 are SGHRS and YFSETQ. The CDR3 loop reads CASSLAEGNYGYTF. CDR3 nucleotide sequence: TGCGCCAGCAGCTTGGCTGAGGGTAACTATGGCTACACCTTC.

This chain connects TRBV2 to TRBJ2-3; 7 bases match TRBD2. CDR1 is SNHLY, CDR2 FYNNEI, per germline. The CDR3 spans 15 residues. The V gene end was trimmed by 6 bases and the J gene end by 5 bases; junction bases not matched to a gene: 11. The CDR3 DNA follows: TGTGCCAGCAGCTCCCGGGGAGGGTTGGGAGATACGCAGTATTTT. Its translation: CASSSRGGLGDTQYF. Drawing the rest from reference TRBV2 and TRBJ2-3, the complete variable domain is EPEVTQTPSHQVTQMGQEVILRCVPISNHLYFYWYRQILGQKVEFLVSFYNNEISEKSEIFDDQFSVERPDGSNFTLKIRSTKLEDSAMYFCASSSRGGLGDTQYFGPGTRLTVL.